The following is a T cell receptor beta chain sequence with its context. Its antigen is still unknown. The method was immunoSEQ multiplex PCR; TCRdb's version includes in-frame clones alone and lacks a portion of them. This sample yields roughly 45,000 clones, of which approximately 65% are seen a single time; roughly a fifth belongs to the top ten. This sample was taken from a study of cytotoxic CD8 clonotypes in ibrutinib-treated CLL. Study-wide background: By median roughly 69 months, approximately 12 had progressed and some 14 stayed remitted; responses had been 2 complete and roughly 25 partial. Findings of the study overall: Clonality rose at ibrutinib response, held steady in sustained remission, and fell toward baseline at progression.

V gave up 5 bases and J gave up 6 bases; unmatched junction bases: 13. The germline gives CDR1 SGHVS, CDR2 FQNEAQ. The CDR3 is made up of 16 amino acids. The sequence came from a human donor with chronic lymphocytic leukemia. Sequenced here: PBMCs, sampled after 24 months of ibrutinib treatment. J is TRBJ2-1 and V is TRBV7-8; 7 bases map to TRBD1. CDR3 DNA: TGTGCCAGCAGCCTCAGACAGACAGGGCACGGCAATGAGCAGTTCTTC. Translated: CASSLRQTGHGNEQFF.